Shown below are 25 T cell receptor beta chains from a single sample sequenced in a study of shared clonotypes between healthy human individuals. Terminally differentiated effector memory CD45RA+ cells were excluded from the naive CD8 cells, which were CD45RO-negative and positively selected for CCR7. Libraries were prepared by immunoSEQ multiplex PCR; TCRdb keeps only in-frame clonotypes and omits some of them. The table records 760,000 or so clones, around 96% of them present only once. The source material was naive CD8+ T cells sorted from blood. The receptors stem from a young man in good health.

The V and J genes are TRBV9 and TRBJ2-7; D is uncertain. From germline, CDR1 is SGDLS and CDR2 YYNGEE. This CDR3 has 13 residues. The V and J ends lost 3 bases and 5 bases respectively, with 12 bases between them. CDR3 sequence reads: CASSGPVGHEQYF. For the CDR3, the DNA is TGTGCCAGCAGCGGACCGGTCGGGCACGAGCAGTACTTC.

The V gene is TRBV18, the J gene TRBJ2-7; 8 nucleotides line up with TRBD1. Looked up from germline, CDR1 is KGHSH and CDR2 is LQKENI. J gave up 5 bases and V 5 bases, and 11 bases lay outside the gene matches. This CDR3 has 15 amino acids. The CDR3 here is CASSLGTGGVHEQYF. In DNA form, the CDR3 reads TGTGCCAGCTCATTAGGGACAGGTGGGGTTCACGAGCAGTACTTC. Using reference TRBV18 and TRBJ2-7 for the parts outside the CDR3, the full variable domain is NAGVMQNPRHLVRRRGQEARLRCSPMKGHSHVYWYRQLPEEGLKFMVYLQKENIIDESGMPKERFSAEFPKEGPSILRIQQVVRGDSAAYFCASSLGTGGVHEQYFGPGTRLTVT.

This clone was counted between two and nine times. The CDR3 DNA reads as TGTGCCAGCAGCCACTTGGGGACAGGGAGATGGGATACGCAGTATTTT. Encoded protein: CASSHLGTGRWDTQYF. The genes are TRBV14 and TRBJ2-3; TRBD1 aligns across 9 bases. Trimming at V came to 3 bases and at J to 6 bases, leaving 10 bases not matched to a gene. CDR1 is SGHDN and CDR2 is FVKESK in the germline V gene. CDR3 length equals 16 residues. The whole variable domain, remainder taken from reference TRBV14 and TRBJ2-3, is EAGVTQFPSHSVIEKGQTVTLRCDPISGHDNLYWYRRVMGKEIKFLLHFVKESKQDESGMPNNRFLAERTGGTYSTLKVQPAELEDSGVYFCASSHLGTGRWDTQYFGPGTRLTVL.

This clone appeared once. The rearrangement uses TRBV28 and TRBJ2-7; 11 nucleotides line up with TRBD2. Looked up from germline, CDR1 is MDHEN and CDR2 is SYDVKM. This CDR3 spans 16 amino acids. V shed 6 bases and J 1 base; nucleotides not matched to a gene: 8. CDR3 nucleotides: TGTGCCAGCAGCAAAACTAGCGGGAGTAAGTCCTACGAGCAGTACTTC. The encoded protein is CASSKTSGSKSYEQYF.

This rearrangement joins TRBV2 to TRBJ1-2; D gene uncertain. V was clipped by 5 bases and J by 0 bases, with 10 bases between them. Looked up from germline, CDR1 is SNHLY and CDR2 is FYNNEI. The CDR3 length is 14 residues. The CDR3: CASSSVKPNYGYTF. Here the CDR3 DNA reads TGTGCCAGCAGTTCTGTTAAGCCTAACTATGGCTACACCTTC.

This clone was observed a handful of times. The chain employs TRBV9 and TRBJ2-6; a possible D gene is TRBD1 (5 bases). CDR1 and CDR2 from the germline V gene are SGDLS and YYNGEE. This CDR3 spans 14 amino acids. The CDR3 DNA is TGTGGGGGCTTGCTGGGATCTGGGGCCAACGTCCTGACTTTC. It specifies CGGLLGSGANVLTF.

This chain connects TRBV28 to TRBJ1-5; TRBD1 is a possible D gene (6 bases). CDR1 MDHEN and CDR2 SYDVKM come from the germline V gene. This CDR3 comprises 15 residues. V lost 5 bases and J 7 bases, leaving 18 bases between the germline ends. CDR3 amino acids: CASSLTGLGGQPQHF. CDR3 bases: TGTGCCAGCAGTCTTACAGGGCTCGGGGGACAGCCCCAGCATTTT. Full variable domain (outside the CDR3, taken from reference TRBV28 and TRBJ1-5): DVKVTQSSRYLVKRTGEKVFLECVQDMDHENMFWYRQDPGLGLRLIYFSYDVKMKEKGDIPEGYSVSREKKERFSLILESASTNQTSMYLCASSLTGLGGQPQHFGDGTRLSIL.

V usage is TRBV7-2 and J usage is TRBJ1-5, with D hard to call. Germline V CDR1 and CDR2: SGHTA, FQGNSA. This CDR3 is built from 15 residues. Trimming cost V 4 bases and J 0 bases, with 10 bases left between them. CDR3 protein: CASSSGQNSNQPQHF. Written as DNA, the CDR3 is TGTGCCAGCAGCTCCGGTCAGAATAGCAATCAGCCCCAGCATTTT.

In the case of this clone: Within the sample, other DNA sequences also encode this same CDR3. The CDR3 DNA reads as TGCGCCAGCAGCTTGTATAGCGGGAGTACGTACGAGCAGTACTTC. This encodes CASSLYSGSTYEQYF. The chain employs TRBV5-1 and TRBJ2-7, with TRBD2 matching over 9 bases. Germline CDR1 reads SGHRS; CDR2 reads YFSETQ. With V trimmed by 1 base and J by 4 bases, 6 bases remained unmatched. The CDR3 consists of 15 residues.

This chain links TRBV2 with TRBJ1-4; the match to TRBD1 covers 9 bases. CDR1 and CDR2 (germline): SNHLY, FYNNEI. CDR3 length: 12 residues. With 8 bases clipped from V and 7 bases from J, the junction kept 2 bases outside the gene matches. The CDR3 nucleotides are TGTGCCAGCCGGGACAGGGCTGAAAAACTGTTTTTT. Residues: CASRDRAEKLFF.

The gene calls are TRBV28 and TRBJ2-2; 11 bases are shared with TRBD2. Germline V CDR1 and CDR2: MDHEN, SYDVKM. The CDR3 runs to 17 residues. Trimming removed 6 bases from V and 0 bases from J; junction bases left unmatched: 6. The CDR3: CASSPGTSGPNTGELFF. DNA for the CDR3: TGTGCCAGCAGCCCAGGGACTAGCGGACCGAACACCGGGGAGCTGTTTTTT.

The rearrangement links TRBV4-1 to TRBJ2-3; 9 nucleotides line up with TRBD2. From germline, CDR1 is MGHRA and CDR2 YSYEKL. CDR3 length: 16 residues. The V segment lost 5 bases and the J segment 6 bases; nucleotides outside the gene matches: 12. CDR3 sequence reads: CASSERTSESGDTQYF. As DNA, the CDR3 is TGCGCCAGCAGCGAACGGACTAGCGAAAGTGGGGATACGCAGTATTTT.

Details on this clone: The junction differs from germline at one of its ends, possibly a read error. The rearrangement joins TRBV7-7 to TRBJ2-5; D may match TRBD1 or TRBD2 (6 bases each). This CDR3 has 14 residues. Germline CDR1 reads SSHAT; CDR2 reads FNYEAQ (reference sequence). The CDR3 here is CASSPGGPEGAQYF. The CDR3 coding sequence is TGTGCTAGCAGCCCAGGTGGCCCGGAGGGGGCCCAGTACTTC.

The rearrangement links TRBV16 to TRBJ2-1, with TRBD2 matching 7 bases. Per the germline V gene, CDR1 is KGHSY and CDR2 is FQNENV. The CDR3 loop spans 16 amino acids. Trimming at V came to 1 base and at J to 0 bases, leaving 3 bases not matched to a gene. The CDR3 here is CASSQWGGGSYNEQFF. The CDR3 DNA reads TGTGCCAGCAGCCAATGGGGGGGTGGCTCCTACAATGAGCAGTTCTTC.

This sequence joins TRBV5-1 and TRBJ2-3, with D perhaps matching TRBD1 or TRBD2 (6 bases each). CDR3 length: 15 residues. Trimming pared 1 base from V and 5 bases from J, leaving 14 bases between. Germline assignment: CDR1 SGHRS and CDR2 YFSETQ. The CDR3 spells CASSLWGAGKDTQYF. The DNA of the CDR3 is TGCGCCAGCAGCTTGTGGGGGGCGGGTAAAGATACGCAGTATTTT.

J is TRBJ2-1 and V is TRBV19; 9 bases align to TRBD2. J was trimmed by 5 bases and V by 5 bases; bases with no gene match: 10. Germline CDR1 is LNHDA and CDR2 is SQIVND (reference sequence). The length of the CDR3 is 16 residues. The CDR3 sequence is CASSARLAAGNNEQFF. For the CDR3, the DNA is TGTGCCAGTAGTGCCCGACTAGCGGCGGGGAACAATGAGCAGTTCTTC.

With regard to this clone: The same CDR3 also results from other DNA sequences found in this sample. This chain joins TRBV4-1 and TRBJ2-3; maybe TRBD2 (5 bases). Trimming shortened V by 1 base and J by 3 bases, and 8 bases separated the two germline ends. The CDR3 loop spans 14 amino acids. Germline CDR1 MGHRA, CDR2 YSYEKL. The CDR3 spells CASSQVEGTDTQYF. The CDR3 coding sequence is TGCGCCAGCAGCCAAGTCGAGGGAACAGATACGCAGTATTTT.

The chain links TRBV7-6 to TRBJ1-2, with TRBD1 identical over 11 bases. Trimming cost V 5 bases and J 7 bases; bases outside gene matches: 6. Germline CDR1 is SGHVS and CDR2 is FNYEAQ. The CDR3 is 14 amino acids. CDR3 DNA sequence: TGTGCCAGCAGCGATCGGACAGGGGGCAGTGGCTACACCTTC. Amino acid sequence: CASSDRTGGSGYTF. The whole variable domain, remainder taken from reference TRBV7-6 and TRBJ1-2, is GAGVSQSPRYKVTKRGQDVALRCDPISGHVSLYWYRQALGQGPEFLTYFNYEAQQDKSGLPNDRFSAERPEGSISTLTIQRTEQRDSAMYRCASSDRTGGSGYTFGSGTRLTVV.

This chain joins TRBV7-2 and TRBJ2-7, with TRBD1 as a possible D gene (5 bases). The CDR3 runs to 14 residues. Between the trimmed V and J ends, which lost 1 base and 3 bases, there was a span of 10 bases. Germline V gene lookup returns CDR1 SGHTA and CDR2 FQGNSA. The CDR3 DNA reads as TGTGCCAGCAGCTTAGTAGACAGAAACTACGAGCAGTACTTC. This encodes CASSLVDRNYEQYF.

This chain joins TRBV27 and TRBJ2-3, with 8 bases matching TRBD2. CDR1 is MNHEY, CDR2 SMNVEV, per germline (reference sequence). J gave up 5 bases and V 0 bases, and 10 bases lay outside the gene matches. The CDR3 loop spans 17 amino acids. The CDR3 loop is CASSLSRSREGQDTQYF. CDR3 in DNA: TGTGCCAGCAGTTTATCGAGGTCCCGGGAGGGTCAAGATACGCAGTATTTT.

Written as DNA, the CDR3 is TGTGCCAGCAGCCAGGGGGCGACTAATGAAAAACTGTTTTTT. Residues: CASSQGATNEKLFF. V is TRBV14 and J is TRBJ1-4; D is perhaps TRBD1 (6 bases). The CDR3 consists of 14 residues. V dropped 3 bases and J dropped 2 bases, with 7 bases sitting between them. In germline, CDR1 is SGHDN, CDR2 FVKESK.

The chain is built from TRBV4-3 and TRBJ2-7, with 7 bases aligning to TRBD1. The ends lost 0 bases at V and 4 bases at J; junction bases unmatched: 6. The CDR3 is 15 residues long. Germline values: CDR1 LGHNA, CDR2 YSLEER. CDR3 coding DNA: TGCGCCAGCAGCCAAGATACAGGGGAAGGTTACGAGCAGTACTTC. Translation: CASSQDTGEGYEQYF.

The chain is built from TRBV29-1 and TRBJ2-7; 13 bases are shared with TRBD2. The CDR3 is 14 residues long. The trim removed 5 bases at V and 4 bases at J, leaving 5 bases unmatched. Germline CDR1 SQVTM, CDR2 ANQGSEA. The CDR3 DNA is TGCAGCGTTTTACTAGCGGGAGGGCCTTACGAGCAGTACTTC. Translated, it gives CSVLLAGGPYEQYF.

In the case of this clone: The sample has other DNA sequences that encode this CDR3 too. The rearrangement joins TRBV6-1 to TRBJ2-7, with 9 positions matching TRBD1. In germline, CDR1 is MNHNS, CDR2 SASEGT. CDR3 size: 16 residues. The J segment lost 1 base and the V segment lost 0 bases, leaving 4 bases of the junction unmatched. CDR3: CASSEAPGQGSYEQYF. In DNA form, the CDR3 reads TGTGCCAGCAGTGAAGCGCCGGGACAGGGATCCTACGAGCAGTACTTC.

The CDR3 bases are TGTGCCAGCAGCTACCGGGACAGGGGTTCTGGGGCCAACGTCCTGACTTTC. As protein: CASSYRDRGSGANVLTF. This chain connects TRBV11-2 to TRBJ2-6, with 10 bases fitting TRBD1. The junction had 4 bases not matched to a gene; V was cut back by 4 bases and J by 1 base. The germline CDR1 and CDR2 sequences are SGHAT and FQNNGV. The CDR3 has 17 residues.